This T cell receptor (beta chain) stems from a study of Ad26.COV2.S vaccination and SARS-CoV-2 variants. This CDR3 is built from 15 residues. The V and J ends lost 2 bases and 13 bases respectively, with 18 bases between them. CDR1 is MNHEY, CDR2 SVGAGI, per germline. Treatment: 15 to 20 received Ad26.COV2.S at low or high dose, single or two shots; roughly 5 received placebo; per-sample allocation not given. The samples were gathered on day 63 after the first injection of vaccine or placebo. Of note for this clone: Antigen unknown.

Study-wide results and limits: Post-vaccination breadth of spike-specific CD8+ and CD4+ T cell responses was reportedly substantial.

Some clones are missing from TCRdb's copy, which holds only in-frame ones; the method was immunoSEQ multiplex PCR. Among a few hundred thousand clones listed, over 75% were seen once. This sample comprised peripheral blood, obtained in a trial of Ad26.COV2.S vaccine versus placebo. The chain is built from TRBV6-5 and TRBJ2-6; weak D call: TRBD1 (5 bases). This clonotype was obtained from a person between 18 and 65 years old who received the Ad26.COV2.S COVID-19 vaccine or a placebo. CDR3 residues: CASSYGSDSVRVLTF. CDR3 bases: TGTGCCAGCAGTTACGGTTCCGACAGCGTTAGGGTCCTGACTTTC.